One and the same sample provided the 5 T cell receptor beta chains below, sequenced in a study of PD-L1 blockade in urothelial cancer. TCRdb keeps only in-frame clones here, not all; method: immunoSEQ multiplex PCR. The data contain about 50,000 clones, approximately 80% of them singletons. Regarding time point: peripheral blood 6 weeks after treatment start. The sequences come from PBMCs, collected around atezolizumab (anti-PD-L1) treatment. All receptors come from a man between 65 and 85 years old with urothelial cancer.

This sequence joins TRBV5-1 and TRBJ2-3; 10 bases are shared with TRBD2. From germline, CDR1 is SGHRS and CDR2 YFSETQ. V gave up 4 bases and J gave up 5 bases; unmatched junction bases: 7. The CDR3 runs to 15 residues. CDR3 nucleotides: TGCGCCAGCAGCCCTGGGACTAGCGTTGGAGATACGCAGTATTTT. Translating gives CASSPGTSVGDTQYF.

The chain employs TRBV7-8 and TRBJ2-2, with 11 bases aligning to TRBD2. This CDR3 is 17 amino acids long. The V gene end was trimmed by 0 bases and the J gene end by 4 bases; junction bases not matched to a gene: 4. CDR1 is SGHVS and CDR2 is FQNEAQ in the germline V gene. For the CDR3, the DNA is TGTGCCAGCAGCTTAGCCGGGACTAGCGGTTTCACCGGGGAGCTGTTTTTT. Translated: CASSLAGTSGFTGELFF.

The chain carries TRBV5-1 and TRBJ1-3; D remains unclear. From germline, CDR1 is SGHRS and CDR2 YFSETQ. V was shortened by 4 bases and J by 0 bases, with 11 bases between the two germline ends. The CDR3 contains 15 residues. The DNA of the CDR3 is TGCGCCAGCAGCCCGCCGGGAAGCTCTGGAAACACCATATATTTT. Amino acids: CASSPPGSSGNTIYF. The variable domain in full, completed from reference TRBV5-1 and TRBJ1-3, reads KAGVTQTPRYLIKTRGQQVTLSCSPISGHRSVSWYQQTPGQGLQFLFEYFSETQRNKGNFPGRFSGRQFSNSRSEMNVSTLELGDSALYLCASSPPGSSGNTIYFGEGSWLTVV.

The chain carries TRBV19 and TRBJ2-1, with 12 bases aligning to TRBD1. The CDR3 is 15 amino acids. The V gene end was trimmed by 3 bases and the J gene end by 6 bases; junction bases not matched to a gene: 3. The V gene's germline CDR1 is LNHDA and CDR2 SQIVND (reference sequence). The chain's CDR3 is CASSIPGQGANEQFF. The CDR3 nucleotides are TGTGCCAGTAGTATCCCGGGACAGGGGGCCAATGAGCAGTTCTTC. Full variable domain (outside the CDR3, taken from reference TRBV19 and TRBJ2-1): DGGITQSPKYLFRKEGQNVTLSCEQNLNHDAMYWYRQDPGQGLRLIYYSQIVNDFQKGDIAEGYSVSREKKESFPLTVTSAQKNPTAFYLCASSIPGQGANEQFFGPGTRLTVL.

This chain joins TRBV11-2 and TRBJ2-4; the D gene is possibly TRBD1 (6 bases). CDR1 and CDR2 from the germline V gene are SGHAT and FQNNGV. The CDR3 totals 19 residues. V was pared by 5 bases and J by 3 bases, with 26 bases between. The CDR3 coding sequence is TGTGCCAGCAGCCACTGGTCTCACAGGGCTATTCCGGACAAAAACATTCAGTACTTC. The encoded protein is CASSHWSHRAIPDKNIQYF.